These 4 T cell receptor beta chains share one sample of origin, sequenced in a study of Siglec-9 on CD8 T cells in melanoma. Clones were read by immunoSEQ multiplex PCR, and TCRdb kept only the in-frame ones, dropping some. This sample yields roughly 30,000 clones, of which roughly 78% are seen a single time; around 5.5% belongs to the top ten. Sequencing was carried out using Siglec-9- CD8+ T cells sorted from blood. The receptors shown here come from a human donor in good health.

J is TRBJ1-5 and V is TRBV18; TRBD1 aligns across 9 bases. After removal of 3 bases from V and 6 bases from J, the junction contained 12 bases not matched to a gene. The CDR3 length is 17 residues. Germline V gene data show CDR1 as KGHSH and CDR2 as LQKENI. CDR3 loop: CASSPSSSGQGPQPQHF. CDR3 nucleotide sequence: TGTGCCAGCTCACCGAGCAGCAGTGGACAGGGGCCTCAGCCCCAGCATTTT.

The V and J genes are TRBV28 and TRBJ1-4; 8 bases fit TRBD1. The V segment lost 3 bases and the J segment 7 bases; nucleotides outside the gene matches: 4. CDR1 is MDHEN, CDR2 SYDVKM, per germline. There are 14 residues in the CDR3. The CDR3 spells CASSFRGRGEKLFF. The DNA of the CDR3 is TGTGCCAGCAGTTTCAGGGGGCGTGGTGAAAAACTGTTTTTT.

The J gene is TRBJ2-3, the V gene TRBV6-4; TRBD2 matches at 9 bases. Germline V gene data show CDR1 as MRHNA and CDR2 as SNTAGT. This CDR3 region has 15 residues. V trimming: 6 bases; J trimming: 3 bases; junction bases outside the gene matches: 7. The CDR3 reads CASSAGLAGTDTQYF. The DNA of the CDR3 is TGTGCCAGCAGCGCGGGGCTAGCGGGAACAGATACGCAGTATTTT.

V gene TRBV6-4 combines with J gene TRBJ2-3; 11 bases align to TRBD2. V shed 4 bases and J 1 base; nucleotides not matched to a gene: 10. CDR1 and CDR2 from the germline V gene are MRHNA and SNTAGT. This CDR3 is 18 amino acids long. The CDR3 nucleotides read TGTGCCAGCAGTGGTGTTTGGCGACTAGCGGGGCGCACAGATACGCAGTATTTT. Protein: CASSGVWRLAGRTDTQYF.